This T cell receptor beta chain was found in a study of type 1 and type 2 diabetes patients. Looking at the study overall: The cohort mixed type 1 diabetes, type 2 diabetes and nondiabetic donors.

PCR was run on genomic DNA. Amplification of the beta chain CDR3 used 30 forward and 13 reverse multiplex primers. TCRdb re-derived calls from the multiplex PCR reads in MiXCR, one entry per CDR3 protein. The data hold fewer than 350,000 distinct CDR3 sequences, with around 50% observed a single time. Trimming removed 5 bases from V and 3 bases from J, with 8 bases in between. In germline, CDR1 is DFQATT, CDR2 SNEGSKA (reference sequence). The CDR3 is 12 residues long. This sequence was found in a man aged 18 to 35 with type 2 diabetes. J is TRBJ1-5 and V is TRBV20-1; tentative D call: TRBD1 (5 bases). Sequencing used peripheral blood mononuclear cells (PBMCs). The chain's CDR3 is CSADRDNQPQHF. Here the CDR3 DNA reads TGCAGTGCTGACAGAGACAATCAGCCCCAGCATTTT.